These T cell receptor beta chains were read from a single sample in a study of blood T cell repertoires in COVID-19. Generated by immunoSEQ multiplex PCR, the TCRdb table keeps only in-frame clones and is missing some. This table holds 65,000 to 90,000 clones, roughly three quarters found once. The material sequenced was peripheral blood. These receptors originate from a man in his 70s with COVID-19, enrolled during active disease. The CDR3 runs from the conserved cysteine through the conserved F or W. The D gene is left open where the match is weak. Size tells how often a clone was seen (once, few, many) or the class of an expanded clone, and some rows leave it out.

J	D	size	V	length	DNA	CDR3
TRBJ2-2	NA	NA	TRBV5-6	14	TGTGCCAGCAGCTTGATGGGGCCCACCGGGGAGCTGTTTTTT	CASSLMGPTGELFF
TRBJ1-1	NA	NA	TRBV20-1	13	TGCAGTGCTAGTGCAGTGATGAACACTGAAGCTTTCTTT	CSASAVMNTEAFF
TRBJ1-6	NA	NA	TRBV30	14	TGTGCCGTAACGTGGGGGGGCCGGAATTCACCCCTCCACTTT	CAVTWGGRNSPLHF
TRBJ2-7	NA	NA	TRBV6-5	14	TGTGCCAGCAGTTTCACCCAGGGGCCCCACGAGCAGTACTTC	CASSFTQGPHEQYF
TRBJ2-2	NA	few	TRBV15	13	TGTGCCACCACGGAGGGTAACACCGGGGAGCTGTTTTTT	CATTEGNTGELFF
TRBJ2-7	TRBD1	NA	TRBV7-2	17	TGTGCCAGCAGCTCGCGAACAAGCCCGGGACAGGCTTACGAGCAGTACTTC	CASSSRTSPGQAYEQYF
TRBJ1-5	TRBD1	few	TRBV28	15	TGTGCCAGCAGTTCCGGACAGGGTAGCAATCAGCCCCAGCATTTT	CASSSGQGSNQPQHF
TRBJ1-3	NA	NA	TRBV7-2	16	TGTGCCAGCAGCTTAGACAGGACAGCCTCTGGAAACACCATATATTTT	CASSLDRTASGNTIYF
TRBJ2-2	NA	NA	TRBV5-1	15	TGCGCCAGCAGCTTTGCACCGGCGAACACCGGGGAGCTGTTTTTT	CASSFAPANTGELFF
TRBJ1-5	NA	few	TRBV2	14	TGTGCCAGCACCGCTGGACACAGCAATCAGCCCCAGCATTTT	CASTAGHSNQPQHF
TRBJ2-5	NA	NA	TRBV18	13	TGTGCCAGCTCACCCCCGTCTGCGGAGACCCAGTACTTC	CASSPPSAETQYF
TRBJ2-7	NA	NA	TRBV6-5	14	TGTGCCAGCAGTCGACGACAGGCGAACTACGAGCAGTACTTC	CASSRRQANYEQYF
TRBJ1-5	NA	NA	TRBV30	13	TGTGCCTGGAGCGGGGGAAGCAATCAGCCCCAGCATTTT	CAWSGGSNQPQHF
TRBJ1-5	NA	once	TRBV5-1	15	TGCGCCAGCAGCTTTAACGGGGGTGGGAATCAGCCCCAGCATTTT	CASSFNGGGNQPQHF
TRBJ2-3	NA	NA	TRBV7-3	15	TGTGCCAGCAGCTTAATGAGGTCACGGGCAGATACGCAGTATTTT	CASSLMRSRADTQYF
TRBJ2-7	NA	many	TRBV5-6	14	TGTGCCAGCAGCGGGACATACAGCTCCTACGAGCAGTACTTC	CASSGTYSSYEQYF
TRBJ1-2	NA	NA	TRBV18	14	TGTGCCAGCACAGCCTGGGGCACTAACTATGGCTACACCTTC	CASTAWGTNYGYTF
TRBJ2-3	TRBD2	NA	TRBV24-1	14	TGTGCCACCAGCGATGCCGGGACTAGCGGGACGCAGTATTTT	CATSDAGTSGTQYF
TRBJ1-1	NA	NA	TRBV27	14	TGTGCCAGCAGTCCCAGGTTTTTGAACACTGAAGCTTTCTTT	CASSPRFLNTEAFF
TRBJ2-3	NA	NA	TRBV5-1	15	TGCGCCAGCAGCTTAATGAAGGGGTTCACAGATACGCAGTATTTT	CASSLMKGFTDTQYF
TRBJ2-1	NA	few	TRBV6-2/TRBV6-3	13	TGTGCCAGCAGTTTTTCAACTAGCTATGAGCAGTTCTTC	CASSFSTSYEQFF
TRBJ2-1	NA	NA	TRBV23-1	15	TGCGCCAGCAGTCAACCGTGTGACAGACTTAATGAGCAGTTCTTC	CASSQPCDRLNEQFF
TRBJ2-7	NA	once	TRBV4-2	16	TGTGCCAGCAGCCAAGATATTAGCGGAAGGGACTACGAGCAGTACTTC	CASSQDISGRDYEQYF
TRBJ1-1	TRBD1	NA	TRBV9	14	TGTGCCAGCAGCGAGATGGACAGGGAAACTGAAGCTTTCTTT	CASSEMDRETEAFF
TRBJ2-7	TRBD1	NA	TRBV5-1	15	TGCGCCAGCAGCGTGGACAGGGCCGTACCCTACGAGCAGTACTTC	CASSVDRAVPYEQYF
TRBJ2-3	TRBD2	NA	TRBV19	16	TGTGCCAGTAGTAACGGACTAGCGGGAGAACTCGATACGCAGTATTTT	CASSNGLAGELDTQYF
TRBJ2-3	TRBD2	NA	TRBV4-3	15	TGCGCCAGCGGGGGCTCTAGCGGGCCCACAGATACGCAGTATTTT	CASGGSSGPTDTQYF
TRBJ1-4	NA	NA	TRBV5-4	15	TGTGCCAGCAGTTCAGCAGGGGTAACTAATGAAAAACTGTTTTTT	CASSSAGVTNEKLFF
TRBJ1-2	NA	NA	TRBV7-2	13	TGTGCCAGCAGCTCGACAGCCGTCGGAGGCTACACCTTC	CASSSTAVGGYTF